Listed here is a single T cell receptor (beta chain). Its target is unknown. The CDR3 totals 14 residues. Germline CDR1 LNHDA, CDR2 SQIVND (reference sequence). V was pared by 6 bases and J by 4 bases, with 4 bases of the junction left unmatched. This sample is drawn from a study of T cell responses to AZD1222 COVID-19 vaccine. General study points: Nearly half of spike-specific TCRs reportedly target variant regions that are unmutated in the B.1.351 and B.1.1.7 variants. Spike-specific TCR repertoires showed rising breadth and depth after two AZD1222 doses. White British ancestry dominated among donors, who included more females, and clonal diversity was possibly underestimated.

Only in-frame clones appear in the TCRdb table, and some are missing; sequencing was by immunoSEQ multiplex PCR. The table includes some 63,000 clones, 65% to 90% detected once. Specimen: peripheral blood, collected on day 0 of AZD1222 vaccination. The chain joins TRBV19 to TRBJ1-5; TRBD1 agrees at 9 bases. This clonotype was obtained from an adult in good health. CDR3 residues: CASSGTGRNQPQHF. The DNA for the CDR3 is TGTGCCAGTAGCGGGACAGGGAGGAATCAGCCCCAGCATTTT.